This paragraph reports one TCR beta chain. This entry comes from a study of CD8+ T cells in alopecia areata. V lost 1 base and J lost 2, with 8 bases in between. The CDR3 loop spans 14 amino acids. Germline V gives CDR1 SGHTA, CDR2 FQGNSA. The sequencing template was cDNA reverse transcribed from extracted RNA. Using immunoSEQ multiplex PCR, the repertoire was profiled, and TCRdb retains in-frame clones only, with some absent. Altogether over 120,000 clones are present, under 60% being singletons, with the ten largest covering under 8%. This sequence originates from a human donor with alopecia areata. The chain couples TRBV7-2 to TRBJ2-5, with a weak D call TRBD2 (5 bases). Material: CD4+ T cells sorted from blood, obtained at week 0. CDR3 amino acids: CASSLVRGQETQYF. The DNA of the CDR3 is TGTGCCAGCAGCTTAGTCCGGGGACAAGAGACCCAGTACTTC.